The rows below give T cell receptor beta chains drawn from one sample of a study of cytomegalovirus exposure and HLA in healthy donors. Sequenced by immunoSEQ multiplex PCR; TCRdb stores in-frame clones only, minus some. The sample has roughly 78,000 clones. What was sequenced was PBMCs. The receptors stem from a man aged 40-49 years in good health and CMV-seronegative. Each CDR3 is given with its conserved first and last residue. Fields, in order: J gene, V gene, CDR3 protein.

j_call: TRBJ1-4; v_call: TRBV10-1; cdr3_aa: CASDRVQKAGRRNEKLFF
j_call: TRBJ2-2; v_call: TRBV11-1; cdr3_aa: CASSERGSRPGELFF
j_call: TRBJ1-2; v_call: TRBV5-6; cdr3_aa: CASSFPRGGLVGYTF
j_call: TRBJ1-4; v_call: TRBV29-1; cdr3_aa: CSVRTDAATNEKLFF
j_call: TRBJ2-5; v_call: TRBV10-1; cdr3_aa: CASSSGVGGTQYF
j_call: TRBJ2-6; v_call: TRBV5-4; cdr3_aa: CASSLGSGSGANVLTF
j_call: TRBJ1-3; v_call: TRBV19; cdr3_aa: CASSYGGGFGNTIYF
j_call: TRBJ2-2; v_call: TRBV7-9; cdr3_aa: CASSFGERNTGELFF
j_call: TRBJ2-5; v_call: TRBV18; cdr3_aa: CASSRTSGTQETQYF
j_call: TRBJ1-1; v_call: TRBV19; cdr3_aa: CASSIGAGITEAFF
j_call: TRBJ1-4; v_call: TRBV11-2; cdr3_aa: CASSLGGANEKLFF
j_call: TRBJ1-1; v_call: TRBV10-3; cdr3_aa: CAISSTGVTEAFF
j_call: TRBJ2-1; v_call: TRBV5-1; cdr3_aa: CASSQNYNEQFF
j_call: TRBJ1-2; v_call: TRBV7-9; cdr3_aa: CASMEREGPTYGYTF
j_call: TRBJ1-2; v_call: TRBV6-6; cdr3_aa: CASNGGYGYTF
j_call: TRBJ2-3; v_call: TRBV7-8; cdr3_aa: CASSLTPGGF
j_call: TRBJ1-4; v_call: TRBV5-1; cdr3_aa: CASTVQGAVHEKLFF
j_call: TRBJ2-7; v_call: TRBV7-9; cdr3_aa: CASSLGNRVGYEQYF
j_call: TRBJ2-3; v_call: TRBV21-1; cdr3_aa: CASSTPIGTSATDTQYF
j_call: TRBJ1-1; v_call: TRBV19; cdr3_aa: CASNIQGAGDTEAFF
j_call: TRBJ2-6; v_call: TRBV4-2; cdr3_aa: CASSHSGGSGANVLTF
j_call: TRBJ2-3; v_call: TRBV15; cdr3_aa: CATSREVELRTDTQYF
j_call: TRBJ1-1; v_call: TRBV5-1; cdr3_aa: CASSLAVAGSEAFF
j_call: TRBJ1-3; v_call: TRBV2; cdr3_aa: CAGSPGHHSGNTIYF
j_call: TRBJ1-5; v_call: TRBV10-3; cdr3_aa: CAISADRDQPQHF
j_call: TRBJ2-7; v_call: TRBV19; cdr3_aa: CASSATGTTYEQYF
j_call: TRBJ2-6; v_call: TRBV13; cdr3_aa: CASSLDRGGTLSGANVLTF
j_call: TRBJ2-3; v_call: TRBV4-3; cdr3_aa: CASSHTSGDTDTQYF
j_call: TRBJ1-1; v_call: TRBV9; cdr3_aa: CASSAGGKTEAFF
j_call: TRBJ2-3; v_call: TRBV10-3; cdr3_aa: CAISESTGFTTDTQYF
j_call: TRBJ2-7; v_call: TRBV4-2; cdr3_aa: CASSQRGGPYEQYF
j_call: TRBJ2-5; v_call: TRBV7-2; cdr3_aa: CASSLAGGWAGETQYF
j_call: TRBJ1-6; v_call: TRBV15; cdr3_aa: CATSPRGSLDSPLHF
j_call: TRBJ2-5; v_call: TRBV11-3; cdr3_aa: CASSRLQGETQYF
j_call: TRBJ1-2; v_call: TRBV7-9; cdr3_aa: CASSLFQSGLHGYTF
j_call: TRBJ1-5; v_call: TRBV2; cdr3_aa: CATAGRSGNQPQHF
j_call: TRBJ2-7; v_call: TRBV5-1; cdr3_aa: CASSLVLADDYEQYF
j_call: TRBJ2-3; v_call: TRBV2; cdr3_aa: CASSLSGSTDTQYF
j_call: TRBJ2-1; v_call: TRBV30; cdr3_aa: CAWSDKLARHGEQFF
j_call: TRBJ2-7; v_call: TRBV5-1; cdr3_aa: CASSLVTGVHEQYF
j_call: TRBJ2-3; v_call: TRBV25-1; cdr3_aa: CASSDLTSGGTDTQYF
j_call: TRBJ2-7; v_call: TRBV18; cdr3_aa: CASSRDRGPPSYEQYF
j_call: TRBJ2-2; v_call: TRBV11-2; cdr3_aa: CASSPAGGPATGELFF
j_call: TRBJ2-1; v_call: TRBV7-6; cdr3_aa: CASSSHKYNEQFF
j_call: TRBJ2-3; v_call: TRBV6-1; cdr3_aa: CASSIYQFGETQYF
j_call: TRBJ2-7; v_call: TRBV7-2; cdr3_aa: CASSSRQGGEQYF
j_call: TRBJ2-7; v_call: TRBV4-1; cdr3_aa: CASSQRDRGREQYF
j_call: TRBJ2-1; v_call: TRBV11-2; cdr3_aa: CASSLTTSGRAFSNEQFF
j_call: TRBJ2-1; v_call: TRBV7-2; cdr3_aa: CASSPGLFEQFF
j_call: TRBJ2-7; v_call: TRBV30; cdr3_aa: CAWSPVESYEQYF
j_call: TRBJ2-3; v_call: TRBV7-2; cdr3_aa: CASSLVLAGGTDTQYF
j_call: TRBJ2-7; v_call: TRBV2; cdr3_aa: CASSGGGYEQYF